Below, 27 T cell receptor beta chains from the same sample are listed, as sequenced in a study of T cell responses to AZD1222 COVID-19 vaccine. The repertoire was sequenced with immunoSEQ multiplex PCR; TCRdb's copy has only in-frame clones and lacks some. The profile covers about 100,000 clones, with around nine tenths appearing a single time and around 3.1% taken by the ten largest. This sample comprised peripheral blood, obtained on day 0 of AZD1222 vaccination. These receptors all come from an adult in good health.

This CDR3 is CASSYTGASTDTQYF. Here the CDR3 DNA reads TGTGCCAGCAGTTACACAGGGGCTAGCACAGATACGCAGTATTTT. The gene calls are TRBV6-5 and TRBJ2-3; 7 bases align to TRBD1. The CDR3 totals 15 residues. Germline V CDR1 and CDR2: MNHEY, SVGAGI. J gave up 0 bases and V 2 bases, and 2 bases lay outside the gene matches.

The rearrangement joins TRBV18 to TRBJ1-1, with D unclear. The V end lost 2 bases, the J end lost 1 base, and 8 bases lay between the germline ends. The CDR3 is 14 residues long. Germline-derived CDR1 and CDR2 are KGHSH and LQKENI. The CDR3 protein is CASSPTQANTEAFF. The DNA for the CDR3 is TGTGCCAGCTCACCAACTCAGGCGAACACTGAAGCTTTCTTT. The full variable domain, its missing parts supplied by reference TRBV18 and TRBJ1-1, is NAGVMQNPRHLVRRRGQEARLRCSPMKGHSHVYWYRQLPEEGLKFMVYLQKENIIDESGMPKERFSAEFPKEGPSILRIQQVVRGDSAAYFCASSPTQANTEAFFGQGTRLTVV.

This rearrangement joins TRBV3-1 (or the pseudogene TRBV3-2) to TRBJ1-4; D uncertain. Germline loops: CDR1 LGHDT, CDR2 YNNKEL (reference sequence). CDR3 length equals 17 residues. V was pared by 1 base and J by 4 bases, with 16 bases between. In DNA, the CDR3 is TGTGCCAGCAGCCAAGGCCGGACGGCAGCACATAATGAAAAACTGTTTTTT. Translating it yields CASSQGRTAAHNEKLFF.

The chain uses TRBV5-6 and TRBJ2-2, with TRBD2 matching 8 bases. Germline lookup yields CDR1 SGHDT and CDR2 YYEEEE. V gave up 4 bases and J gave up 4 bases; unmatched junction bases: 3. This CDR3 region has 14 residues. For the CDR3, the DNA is TGTGCCAGCAGCGCGGGGGGCGGCACCGGGGAGCTGTTTTTT. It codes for CASSAGGGTGELFF. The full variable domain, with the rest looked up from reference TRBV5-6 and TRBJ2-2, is DAGVTQSPTHLIKTRGQQVTLRCSPKSGHDTVSWYQQALGQGPQFIFQYYEEEERQRGNFPDRFSGHQFPNYSSELNVNALLLGDSALYLCASSAGGGTGELFFGEGSRLTVL.

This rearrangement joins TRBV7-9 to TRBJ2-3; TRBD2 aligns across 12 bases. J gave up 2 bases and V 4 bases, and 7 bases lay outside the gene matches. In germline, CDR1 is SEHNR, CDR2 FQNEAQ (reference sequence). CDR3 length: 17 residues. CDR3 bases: TGTGCCAGCAGCTCCTGGACTAGCGGGGACTTCACAGATACGCAGTATTTT. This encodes CASSSWTSGDFTDTQYF.

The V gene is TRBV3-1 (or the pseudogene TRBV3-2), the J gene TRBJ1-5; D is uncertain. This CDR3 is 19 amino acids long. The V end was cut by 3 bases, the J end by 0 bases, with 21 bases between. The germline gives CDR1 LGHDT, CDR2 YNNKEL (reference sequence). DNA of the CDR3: TGTGCCAGCAGCCAGCTGGACCGTGACCGTTTCTATAGCAATCAGCCCCAGCATTTT. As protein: CASSQLDRDRFYSNQPQHF.

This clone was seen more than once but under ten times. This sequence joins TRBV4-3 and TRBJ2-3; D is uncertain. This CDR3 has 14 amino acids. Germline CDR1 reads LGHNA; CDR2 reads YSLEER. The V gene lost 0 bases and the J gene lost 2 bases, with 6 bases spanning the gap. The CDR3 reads CASSQDETTDTQYF. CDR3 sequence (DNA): TGCGCCAGCAGCCAAGATGAAACCACAGATACGCAGTATTTT.

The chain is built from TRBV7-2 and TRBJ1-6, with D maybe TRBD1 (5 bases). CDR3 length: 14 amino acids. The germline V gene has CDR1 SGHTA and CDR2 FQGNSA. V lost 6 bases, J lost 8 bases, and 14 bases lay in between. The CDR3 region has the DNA TGTGCCAGCAGGTTCGGTCCAGGGTATTCACCCCTCCACTTT. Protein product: CASRFGPGYSPLHF.

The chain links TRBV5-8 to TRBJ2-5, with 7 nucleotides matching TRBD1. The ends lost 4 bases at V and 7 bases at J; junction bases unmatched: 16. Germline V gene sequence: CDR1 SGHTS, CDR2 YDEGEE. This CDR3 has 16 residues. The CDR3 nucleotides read TGTGCCAGCAGCCAGCCCGGGACAGCCTGGATGGGGACCCAGTACTTC. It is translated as CASSQPGTAWMGTQYF.

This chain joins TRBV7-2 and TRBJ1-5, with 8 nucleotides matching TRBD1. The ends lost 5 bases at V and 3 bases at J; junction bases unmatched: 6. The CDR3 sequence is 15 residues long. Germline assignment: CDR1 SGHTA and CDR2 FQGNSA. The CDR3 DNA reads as TGTGCCAGCAGCACCACAGGGGGGGACAATCAGCCCCAGCATTTT. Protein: CASSTTGGDNQPQHF.

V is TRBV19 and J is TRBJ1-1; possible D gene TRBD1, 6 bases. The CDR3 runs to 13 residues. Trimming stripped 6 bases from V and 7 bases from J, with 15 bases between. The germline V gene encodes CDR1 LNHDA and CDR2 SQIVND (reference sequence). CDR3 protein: CASSPAGVDEAFF. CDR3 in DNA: TGTGCCAGTAGCCCCGCAGGGGTGGATGAAGCTTTCTTT. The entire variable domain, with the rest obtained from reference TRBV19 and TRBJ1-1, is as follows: DGGITQSPKYLFRKEGQNVTLSCEQNLNHDAMYWYRQDPGQGLRLIYYSQIVNDFQKGDIAEGYSVSREKKESFPLTVTSAQKNPTAFYLCASSPAGVDEAFFGQGTRLTVV.

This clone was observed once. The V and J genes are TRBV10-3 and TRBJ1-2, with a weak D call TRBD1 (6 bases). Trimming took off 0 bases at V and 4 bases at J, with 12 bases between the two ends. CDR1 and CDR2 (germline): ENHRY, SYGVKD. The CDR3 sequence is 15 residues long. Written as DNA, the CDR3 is TGTGCCATCAGTGAGTCGCGGGTGGGGGCCTATGGCTACACCTTC. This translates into CAISESRVGAYGYTF.

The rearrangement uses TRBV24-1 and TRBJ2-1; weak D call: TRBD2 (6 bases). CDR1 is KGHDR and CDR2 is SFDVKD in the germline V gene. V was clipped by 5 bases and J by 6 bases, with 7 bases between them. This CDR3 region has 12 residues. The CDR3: CATSATSNEQFF. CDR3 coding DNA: TGTGCCACCAGTGCGACTAGCAATGAGCAGTTCTTC.

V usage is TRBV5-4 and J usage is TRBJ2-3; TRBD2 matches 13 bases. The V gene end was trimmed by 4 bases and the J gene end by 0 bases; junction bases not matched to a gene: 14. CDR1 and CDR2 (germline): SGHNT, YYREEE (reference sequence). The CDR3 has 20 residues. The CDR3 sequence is CASSPGTSGTITTSTDTQYF. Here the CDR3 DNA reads TGTGCCAGCAGCCCAGGGACTAGCGGGACAATCACTACTAGCACAGATACGCAGTATTTT.

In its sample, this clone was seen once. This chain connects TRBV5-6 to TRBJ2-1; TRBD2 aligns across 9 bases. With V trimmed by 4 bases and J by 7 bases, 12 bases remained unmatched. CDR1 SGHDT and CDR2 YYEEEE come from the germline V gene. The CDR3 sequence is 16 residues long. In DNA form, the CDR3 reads TGTGCCAGCAGCCCCCCTCTACTAGCGGGCGATAATGAGCAGTTCTTC. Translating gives CASSPPLLAGDNEQFF.

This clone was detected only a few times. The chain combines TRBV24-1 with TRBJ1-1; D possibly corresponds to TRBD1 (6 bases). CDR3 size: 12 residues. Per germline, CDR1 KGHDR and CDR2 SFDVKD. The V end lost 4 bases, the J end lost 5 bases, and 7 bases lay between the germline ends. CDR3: CATSEGQTEAFF. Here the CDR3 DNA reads TGTGCCACCAGTGAAGGACAGACTGAAGCTTTCTTT.

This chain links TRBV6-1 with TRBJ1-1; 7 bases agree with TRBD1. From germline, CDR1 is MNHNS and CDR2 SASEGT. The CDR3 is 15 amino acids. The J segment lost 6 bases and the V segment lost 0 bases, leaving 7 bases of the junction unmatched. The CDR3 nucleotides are TGTGCCAGCAGTGAAGCGCCGGGCAGGGGGTCTGAAGCTTTCTTT. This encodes CASSEAPGRGSEAFF.

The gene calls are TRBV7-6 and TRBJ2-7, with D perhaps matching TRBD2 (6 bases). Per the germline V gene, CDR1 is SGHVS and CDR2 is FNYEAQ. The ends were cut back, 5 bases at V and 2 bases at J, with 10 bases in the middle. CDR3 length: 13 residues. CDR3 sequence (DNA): TGTGCCAGCAGCCCACGCGGGGCCTACGAGCAGTACTTC. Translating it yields CASSPRGAYEQYF.

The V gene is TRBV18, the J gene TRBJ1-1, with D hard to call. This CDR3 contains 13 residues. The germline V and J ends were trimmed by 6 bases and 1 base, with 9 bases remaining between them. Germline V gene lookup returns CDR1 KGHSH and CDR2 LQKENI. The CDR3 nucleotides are TGTGCCAGCTCGTTCAAACAGAACACTGAAGCTTTCTTT. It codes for CASSFKQNTEAFF. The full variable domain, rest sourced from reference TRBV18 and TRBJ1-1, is NAGVMQNPRHLVRRRGQEARLRCSPMKGHSHVYWYRQLPEEGLKFMVYLQKENIIDESGMPKERFSAEFPKEGPSILRIQQVVRGDSAAYFCASSFKQNTEAFFGQGTRLTVV.

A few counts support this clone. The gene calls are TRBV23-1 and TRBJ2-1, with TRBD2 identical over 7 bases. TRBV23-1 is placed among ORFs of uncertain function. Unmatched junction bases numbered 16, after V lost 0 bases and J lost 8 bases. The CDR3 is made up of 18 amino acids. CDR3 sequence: CASSQSPQGAGSGDEQFF. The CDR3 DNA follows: TGCGCCAGCAGTCAATCCCCCCAGGGAGCGGGAAGTGGCGATGAGCAGTTCTTC.

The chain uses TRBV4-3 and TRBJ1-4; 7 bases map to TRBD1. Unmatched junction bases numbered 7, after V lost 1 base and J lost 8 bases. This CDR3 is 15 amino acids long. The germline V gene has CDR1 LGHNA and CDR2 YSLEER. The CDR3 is CASSQGGGTAEKLFF. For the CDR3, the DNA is TGCGCCAGCAGCCAAGGGGGAGGGACAGCCGAAAAACTGTTTTTT.

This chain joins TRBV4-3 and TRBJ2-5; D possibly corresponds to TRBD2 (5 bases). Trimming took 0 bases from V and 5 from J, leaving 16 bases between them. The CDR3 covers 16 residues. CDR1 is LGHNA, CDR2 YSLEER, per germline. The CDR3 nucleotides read TGCGCCAGCAGCCAAGATCGGGGTAGCGTGGGGGAGACCCAGTACTTC. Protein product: CASSQDRGSVGETQYF.

This chain's CDR3 is CASSPSGSGELFF. The CDR3 nucleotides read TGTGCCAGCAGCCCCAGCGGTAGCGGGGAGCTGTTTTTT. The rearrangement joins TRBV9 to TRBJ2-2, with a tentative D call TRBD2 (5 bases). The CDR3 runs 13 residues. The germline V and J ends were trimmed by 4 bases and 7 bases, with 11 bases remaining between them. CDR1 is SGDLS, CDR2 YYNGEE, per germline.

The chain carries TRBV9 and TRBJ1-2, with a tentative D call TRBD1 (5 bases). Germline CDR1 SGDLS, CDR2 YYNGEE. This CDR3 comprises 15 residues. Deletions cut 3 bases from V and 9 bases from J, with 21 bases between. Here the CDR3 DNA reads TGTGCCAGCAGCGCGAGACAAGGGACTAAAGGGAGCTACACCTTC. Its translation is CASSARQGTKGSYTF.

This chain's CDR3 is CATRGFHYGYTF. The CDR3 nucleotides read TGTGCCACCAGGGGGTTTCACTATGGCTACACCTTC. This sequence joins TRBV6-5 and TRBJ1-2, with 7 positions matching TRBD1. The CDR3 runs to 12 residues. Germline V gene data show CDR1 as MNHEY and CDR2 as SVGAGI. Losses at the gene ends were 10 bases for V and 3 bases for J; bases not matched to a gene: 5.

CDR3 amino acids: CASSLTGALLHNEQFF. CDR3 nucleotides: TGTGCCAGCAGCTTGACGGGAGCTCTCCTGCACAATGAGCAGTTCTTC. The J gene is TRBJ2-1, the V gene TRBV5-6; weak D call: TRBD2 (6 bases). Germline CDR1 SGHDT, CDR2 YYEEEE. The CDR3 extends over 16 amino acids. Trimming left V 1 base short and J 5 bases short, with 16 bases between.

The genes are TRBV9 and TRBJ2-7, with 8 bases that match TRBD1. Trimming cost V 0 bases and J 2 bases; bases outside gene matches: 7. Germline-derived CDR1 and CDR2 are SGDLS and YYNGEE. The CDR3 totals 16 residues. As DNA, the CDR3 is TGTGCCAGCAGCGTAGGAGGGACAGGTGTTACCTACGAGCAGTACTTC. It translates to CASSVGGTGVTYEQYF.